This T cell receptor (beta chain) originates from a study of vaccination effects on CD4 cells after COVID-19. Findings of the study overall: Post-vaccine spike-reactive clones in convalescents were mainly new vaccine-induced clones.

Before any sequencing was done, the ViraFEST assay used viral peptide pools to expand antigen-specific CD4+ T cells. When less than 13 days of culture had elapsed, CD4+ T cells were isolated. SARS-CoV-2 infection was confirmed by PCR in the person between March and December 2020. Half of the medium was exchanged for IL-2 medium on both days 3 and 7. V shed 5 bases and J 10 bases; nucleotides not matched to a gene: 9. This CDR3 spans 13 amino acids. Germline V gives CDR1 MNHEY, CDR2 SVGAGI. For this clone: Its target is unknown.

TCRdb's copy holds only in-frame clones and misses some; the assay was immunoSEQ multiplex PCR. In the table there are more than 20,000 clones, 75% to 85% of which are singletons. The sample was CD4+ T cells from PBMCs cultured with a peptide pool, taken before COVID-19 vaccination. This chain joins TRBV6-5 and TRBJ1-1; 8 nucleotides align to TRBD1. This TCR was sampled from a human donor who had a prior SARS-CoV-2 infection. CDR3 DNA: TGTGCCAGCAGTCTTCAGGGGGCCTTTGCAGCTTTCTTT. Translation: CASSLQGAFAAFF.